Shown below are 12 T cell receptor beta chains from a single sample sequenced in a study of vaccination effects on CD4 cells after COVID-19. Produced via immunoSEQ multiplex PCR; TCRdb's table is partial and in-frame only. The data show 30,000 to 45,000 clones, around 69% seen once. These receptors' antigens are unknown. Sequencing followed a ViraFEST assay step that expanded antigen-specific CD4+ T cells with viral peptide pools. CD4+ T cells were isolated after less than 13 days of culture. A PCR test confirmed that the person had SARS-CoV-2 infection between March and December 2020. This material consisted of CD4+ T cells from PBMCs cultured with HCoV-NL63 spike peptides, taken before COVID-19 vaccination. These receptors were collected from a human donor who had a prior SARS-CoV-2 infection.

The V call is TRBV11-3, the J call TRBJ1-2, with unresolved D. V dropped 5 bases and J dropped 8 bases, with 27 bases sitting between them. CDR1 is SGHNT and CDR2 is YENEEA in the germline V gene. This CDR3 has 17 amino acids. This chain's CDR3 is CASSRTGFNQRALGYTF. DNA for the CDR3: TGTGCCAGCAGCAGAACCGGGTTCAATCAAAGGGCATTAGGCTACACCTTC.

V usage is TRBV10-3 and J usage is TRBJ1-2; TRBD1 might be the D (5 bases). V was cut by 4 bases and J by 4 bases, with 10 bases left in between. The CDR3 has 13 residues. Germline V gene lookup returns CDR1 ENHRY and CDR2 SYGVKD. CDR3 bases: TGTGCCATCAGTGCCCTTGACAGCTATGGCTACACCTTC. As protein: CAISALDSYGYTF.

The gene calls are TRBV9 and TRBJ2-5; no reliable D call. The V and J ends lost 0 bases and 4 bases respectively, with 10 bases between them. The CDR3 totals 14 residues. Germline lookup yields CDR1 SGDLS and CDR2 YYNGEE. CDR3 region: CASSVDGWGETQYF. In DNA, the CDR3 is TGTGCCAGCAGCGTAGACGGGTGGGGAGAGACCCAGTACTTC.

This clone was detected once. This chain links TRBV7-8 with TRBJ1-5, with 7 bases matching TRBD1. Trimming at V came to 6 bases and at J to 7 bases, leaving 12 bases not matched to a gene. The germline CDR1 and CDR2 sequences are SGHVS and FQNEAQ. The CDR3 covers 15 residues. The CDR3: CASSLTRDRWQPQHF. The CDR3, as DNA: TGTGCCAGCAGTTTGACACGGGACAGATGGCAGCCCCAGCATTTT.

The chain links TRBV5-1 to TRBJ1-1; D might be TRBD1 (6 bases). The V and J ends lost 4 bases and 4 bases respectively, with 20 bases between them. Germline-derived CDR1 and CDR2 are SGHRS and YFSETQ. The CDR3 has 16 residues. CDR3 in DNA: TGCGCCAGCAGCCCTCGAGGGGGGGGGCACGGCACTGAAGCTTTCTTT. It encodes CASSPRGGGHGTEAFF.

This clone occurred a few times. V and J are TRBV9 and TRBJ2-3; D not certain. CDR3 length equals 16 residues. V lost 0 bases and J lost 3, with 14 bases in between. Per the germline V gene, CDR1 is SGDLS and CDR2 is YYNGEE. This CDR3 reads CASSVAPNGWTDTQYF. CDR3 bases: TGTGCCAGCAGCGTAGCTCCCAACGGGTGGACAGATACGCAGTATTTT.

This clone was seen only once. The chain combines TRBV18 with TRBJ1-2; D ambiguous. The CDR3 loop spans 13 amino acids. The V end lost 0 bases, the J end lost 3 bases, and 5 bases lay between the germline ends. Germline V CDR1 and CDR2: KGHSH, LQKENI. In DNA, the CDR3 is TGTGCCAGCTCACCACCGGGTCACTATGGCTACACCTTC. It translates to CASSPPGHYGYTF.

This chain links TRBV18 with TRBJ2-1; 9 nucleotides line up with TRBD2. CDR3 length: 15 residues. V lost 2 bases to trimming and J lost 6 bases; unmatched junction nucleotides: 5. The V gene's germline CDR1 is KGHSH and CDR2 LQKENI. The CDR3 loop reads CASSPVGLASNEQFF. CDR3 in DNA: TGTGCCAGCTCACCAGTGGGACTAGCTAGCAATGAGCAGTTCTTC.

This clone was counted between two and nine times. The chain is built from TRBV30 and TRBJ2-1, with D perhaps TRBD1 (5 bases). From germline, CDR1 is GTSNPN and CDR2 SVGIG (reference sequence). V was shortened by 8 bases and J by 8 bases, with 19 bases between the two germline ends. The CDR3 contains 13 residues. DNA for the CDR3: TGTGCCAGCAGCTTGGGGCCTCGGTATGAGCAGTTCTTC. Encoded protein: CASSLGPRYEQFF.

This clone was detected only a few times. The rearrangement uses TRBV9 and TRBJ2-2; D perhaps matches TRBD2 (5 bases). This CDR3 is built from 15 residues. Trimming left V 3 bases short and J 3 bases short, with 12 bases between. Germline CDR1 is SGDLS and CDR2 is YYNGEE. CDR3 in DNA: TGTGCCAGCAGCGCCAGCGGATGGGACACCGGGGAGCTGTTTTTT. This sequence encodes CASSASGWDTGELFF.

J is TRBJ1-1 and V is TRBV6-5; D uncertain. CDR3 size: 12 residues. Germline lookup yields CDR1 MNHEY and CDR2 SVGAGI. Deletions cut 8 bases from V and 8 bases from J, with 15 bases between. CDR3 sequence reads: CASRGWQIEAFF. CDR3 coding DNA: TGTGCCAGCCGAGGATGGCAGATAGAAGCTTTCTTT.

This clone was detected only a few times. The V and J genes are TRBV12-3 or TRBV12-4 and TRBJ2-7; maybe TRBD1 (6 bases). This CDR3 has 13 amino acids. The germline V and J ends were trimmed by 6 bases and 12 bases, with 21 bases remaining between them. The CDR3 DNA follows: TGTGCCAGCAGCCTGGACAGATTCGCAGAGGTGTACTTC. Translated: CASSLDRFAEVYF.